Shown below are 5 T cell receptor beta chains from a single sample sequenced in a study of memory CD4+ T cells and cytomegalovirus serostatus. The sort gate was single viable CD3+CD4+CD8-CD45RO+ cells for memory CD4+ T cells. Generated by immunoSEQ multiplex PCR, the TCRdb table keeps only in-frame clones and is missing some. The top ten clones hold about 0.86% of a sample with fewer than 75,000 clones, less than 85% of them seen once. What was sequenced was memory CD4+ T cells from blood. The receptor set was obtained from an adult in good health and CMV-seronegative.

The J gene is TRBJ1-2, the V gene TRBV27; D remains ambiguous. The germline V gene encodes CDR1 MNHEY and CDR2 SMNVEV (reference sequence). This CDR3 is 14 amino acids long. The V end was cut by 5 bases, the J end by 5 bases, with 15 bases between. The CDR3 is CASSPLGALYGYTF. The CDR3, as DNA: TGTGCCAGCAGTCCCTTAGGAGCCCTGTATGGCTACACCTTC.

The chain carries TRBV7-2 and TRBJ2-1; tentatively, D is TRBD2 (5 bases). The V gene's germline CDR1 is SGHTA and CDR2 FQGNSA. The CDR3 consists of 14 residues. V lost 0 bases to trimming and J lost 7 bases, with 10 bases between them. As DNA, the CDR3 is TGTGCCAGCAGCTTAGCGGGAGTACGAAATGAGCAGTTCTTC. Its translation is CASSLAGVRNEQFF.

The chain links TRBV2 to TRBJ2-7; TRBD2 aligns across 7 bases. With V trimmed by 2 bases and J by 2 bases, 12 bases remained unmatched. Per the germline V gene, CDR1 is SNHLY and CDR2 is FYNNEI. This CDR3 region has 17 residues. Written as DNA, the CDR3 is TGTGCCAGCAGTGAACGGGGTGCGGGAGAGGGCCCCTACGAGCAGTACTTC. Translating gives CASSERGAGEGPYEQYF.

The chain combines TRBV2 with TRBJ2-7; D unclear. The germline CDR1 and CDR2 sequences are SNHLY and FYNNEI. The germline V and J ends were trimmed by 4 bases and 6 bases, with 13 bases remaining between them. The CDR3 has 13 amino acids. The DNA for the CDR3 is TGTGCCAGCAGTGTTCTATTAGGGCCCGAGCAGTACTTC. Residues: CASSVLLGPEQYF.

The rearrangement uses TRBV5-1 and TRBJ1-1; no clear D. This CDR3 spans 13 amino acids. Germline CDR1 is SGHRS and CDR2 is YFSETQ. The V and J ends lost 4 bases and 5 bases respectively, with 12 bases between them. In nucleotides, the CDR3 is TGCGCCAGCAGCCAGGAGGTGGAGACTGAAGCTTTCTTT. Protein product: CASSQEVETEAFF.